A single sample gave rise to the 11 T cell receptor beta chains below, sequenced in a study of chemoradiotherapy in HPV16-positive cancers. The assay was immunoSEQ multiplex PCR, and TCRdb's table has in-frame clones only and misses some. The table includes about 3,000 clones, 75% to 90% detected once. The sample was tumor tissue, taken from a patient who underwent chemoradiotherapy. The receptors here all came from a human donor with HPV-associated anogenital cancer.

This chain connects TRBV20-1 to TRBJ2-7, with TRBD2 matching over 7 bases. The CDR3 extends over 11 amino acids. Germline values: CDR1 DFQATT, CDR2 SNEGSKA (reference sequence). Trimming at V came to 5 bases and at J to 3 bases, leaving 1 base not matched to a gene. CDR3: CSAGRDYEQYF. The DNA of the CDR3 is TGCAGTGCTGGGAGGGACTACGAGCAGTACTTC.

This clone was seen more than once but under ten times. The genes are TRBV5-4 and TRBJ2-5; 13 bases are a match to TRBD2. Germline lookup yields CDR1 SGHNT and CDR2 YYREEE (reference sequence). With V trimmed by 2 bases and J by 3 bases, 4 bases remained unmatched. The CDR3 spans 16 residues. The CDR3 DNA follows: TGTGCCAGCAGCTTACTAGCGGGAGGGGGTGAAGAGACCCAGTACTTC. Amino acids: CASSLLAGGGEETQYF.

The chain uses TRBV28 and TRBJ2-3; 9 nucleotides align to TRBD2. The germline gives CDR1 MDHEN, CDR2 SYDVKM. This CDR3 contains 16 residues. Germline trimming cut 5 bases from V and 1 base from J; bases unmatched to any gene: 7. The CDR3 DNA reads TGTGCCAGCAGTCCTCTAGCGGGAAGAGGCACAGATACGCAGTATTTT. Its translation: CASSPLAGRGTDTQYF.

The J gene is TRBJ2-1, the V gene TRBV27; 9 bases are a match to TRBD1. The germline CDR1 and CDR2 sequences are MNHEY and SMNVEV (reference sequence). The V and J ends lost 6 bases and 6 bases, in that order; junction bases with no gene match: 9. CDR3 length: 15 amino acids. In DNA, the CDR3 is TGTGCCAGCAGCTCTAACAGGGGGCGCGGCAATGAGCAGTTCTTC. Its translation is CASSSNRGRGNEQFF.

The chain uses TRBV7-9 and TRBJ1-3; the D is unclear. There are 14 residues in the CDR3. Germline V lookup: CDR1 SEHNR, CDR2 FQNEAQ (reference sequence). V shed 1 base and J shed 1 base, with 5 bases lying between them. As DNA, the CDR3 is TGTGCCAGCAGCTTAGGGGGATCTGGAAACACCATATATTTT. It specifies CASSLGGSGNTIYF.

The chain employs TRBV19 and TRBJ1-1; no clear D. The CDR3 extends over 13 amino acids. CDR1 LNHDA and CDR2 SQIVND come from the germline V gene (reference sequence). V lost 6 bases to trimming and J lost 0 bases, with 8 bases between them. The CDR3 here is CASRNDLNTEAFF. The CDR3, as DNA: TGTGCCAGTAGGAACGACCTGAACACTGAAGCTTTCTTT.

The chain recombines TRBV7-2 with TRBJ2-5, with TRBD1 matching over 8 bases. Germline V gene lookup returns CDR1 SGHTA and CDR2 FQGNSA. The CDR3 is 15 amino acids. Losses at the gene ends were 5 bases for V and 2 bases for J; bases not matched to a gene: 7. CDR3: CASSTLYRGQETQYF. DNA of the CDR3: TGTGCCAGCAGCACTCTATACAGGGGGCAAGAGACCCAGTACTTC.

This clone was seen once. The CDR3 loop reads CAWDRYNTEAFF. CDR3 nucleotide sequence: TGTGCCTGGGACAGATACAACACTGAAGCTTTCTTT. The chain couples TRBV30 to TRBJ1-1, with a possible D match to TRBD1 (5 bases). This CDR3 spans 12 amino acids. The V and J ends lost 5 bases and 2 bases respectively, with 9 bases between them. Germline-derived CDR1 and CDR2 are GTSNPN and SVGIG (reference sequence).

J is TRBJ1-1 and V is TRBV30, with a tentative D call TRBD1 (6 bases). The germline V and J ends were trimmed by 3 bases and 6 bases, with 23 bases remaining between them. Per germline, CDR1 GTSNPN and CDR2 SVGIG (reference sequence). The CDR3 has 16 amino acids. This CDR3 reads CAWRRAGTLSRSEAFF. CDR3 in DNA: TGTGCCTGGAGGCGGGCGGGGACACTAAGCCGCTCTGAAGCTTTCTTT.

CDR3 bases: TGTGCCAGCAGCTCCGAGCAGTATAATTCACCCCTCCACTTT. It specifies CASSSEQYNSPLHF. The chain combines TRBV7-9 with TRBJ1-6, with D unclear. This CDR3 is built from 14 residues. From germline, CDR1 is SEHNR and CDR2 FQNEAQ (reference sequence). The V end lost 4 bases, the J end lost 4 bases, and 8 bases lay between the germline ends.

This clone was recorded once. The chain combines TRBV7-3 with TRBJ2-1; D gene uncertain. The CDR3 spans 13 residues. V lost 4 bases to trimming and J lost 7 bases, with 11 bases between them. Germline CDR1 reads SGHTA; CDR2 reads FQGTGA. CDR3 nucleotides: TGTGCCAGCAGCTCAATCGGGCCGAATGAGCAGTTCTTC. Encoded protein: CASSSIGPNEQFF.